This T cell receptor beta chain was observed in a study of regulatory T cells in long-lasting Graves disease. Time point here: newly diagnosed GD, antithyroid drugs for less than 3 months. PBMC RNA served as the TCR library source. EDTA tubes were used for drawing around 9 milliliters of peripheral blood. This clonotype came up many times. Construction of the TCR beta libraries employed iRepertoire HTBI primers in conjunction with Arm-PCR of CDR3 regions. MiXCR was run by TCRdb on the multiplex PCR reads, yielding one entry per CDR3 protein. The repertoire consists of about 430,000 distinct CDR3 sequences, with about 15% occurring once and the leading ten covering approximately 8%. The data were also submitted as part of a second study, on T cells in Graves' hyperthyroidism and ophthalmopathy. This second study says: HTBI primers were employed in a first-round RT-PCR of the TCR CDR3.

Sequences were derived from peripheral blood mononuclear cells (PBMCs), sampled at new diagnosis, from a patient treated with antithyroid drugs. This clonotype originated in a woman aged 40 to 50 with Graves disease.

The CDR3 region is CASSFSRDRGDEQYF. The CDR3 nucleotides read TGTGCCAGCAGCTTCAGCCGGGACAGGGGGGACGAGCAGTACTTC. The chain is built from TRBV11-2 and TRBJ2-7; 11 bases are a match to TRBD1. V lost 3 bases, J lost 5 bases, and 6 bases stayed unmatched. The length of the CDR3 is 15 residues. Per germline, CDR1 SGHAT and CDR2 FQNNGV.